The rows below give T cell receptor beta chains drawn from one sample of a study of blood T cell repertoires in COVID-19. The data were produced by immunoSEQ multiplex PCR, yet TCRdb's version contains in-frame clones alone and is incomplete. The sample consists of some 700,000 clones, approximately 90% of them appearing once. The sample comprised peripheral blood. The origin of the receptors is a young woman with acute or convalescent COVID-19. CDR3s include the opening cysteine and the closing phenylalanine or tryptophan. The D gene is left open where the match is weak. Part of the rows lack a size; the others show once, few, many or a class for expanded clones.

TRBJ2-6 | 16 | - | - | TRBV24-1 | TGTGCCACCAGTGACCCAGGGGTCTCTGGGGCCAACGTCCTGACTTTC | CATSDPGVSGANVLTF
TRBJ1-1 | 13 | - | TRBD1 | TRBV5-6 | TGTGCCAGCAAGCCTACAGGGGGCCCTGAAGCTTTCTTT | CASKPTGGPEAFF
TRBJ2-1 | 16 | - | TRBD1 | TRBV3-1/TRBV3-2 | TGTGCCAGCAGCCTACGGACAGGGCTCAGTCATAGTGAGCAGTTCTTC | CASSLRTGLSHSEQFF
TRBJ2-7 | 15 | - | - | TRBV12-5 | TGTGCTAGTGTCCCCGAAGCGGGTAGCACCTACGAGCAGTACTTC | CASVPEAGSTYEQYF
TRBJ1-2 | 15 | - | - | TRBV24-1 | TGTGCCACCAGTGATTTCGGCAGCGCTAACTATGGCTACACCTTC | CATSDFGSANYGYTF
TRBJ1-1 | 16 | few | TRBD1 | TRBV5-1 | TGCGCCAGCAGCTCGATTCCAGGGGGCACGAACACTGAAGCTTTCTTT | CASSSIPGGTNTEAFF
TRBJ2-6 | 18 | - | - | TRBV19 | TGTGCCAGTACCAAAACGGGACTGCGTGGTTCTGGGGCCAACGTCCTGACTTTC | CASTKTGLRGSGANVLTF
TRBJ2-1 | 15 | - | TRBD2 | TRBV9 | TGTGCCAGCAGTGCTCGGGGGACTAGCTACAATGAGCAGTTCTTC | CASSARGTSYNEQFF
TRBJ1-1 | 16 | - | TRBD1 | TRBV2 | TGTGCCAGCAGTGAAGGGACAGGGGATTTGAACACTGAAGCTTTCTTT | CASSEGTGDLNTEAFF
TRBJ2-1 | 15 | - | TRBD2 | TRBV4-1 | TGCGCCAGCAGCCAAGTAGCGGGGGGGTACAATGAGCAGTTCTTC | CASSQVAGGYNEQFF
TRBJ1-3 | 13 | - | - | TRBV6-5 | TGTGCCAGCAGTTACCGCTCTGGAAACACCATATATTTT | CASSYRSGNTIYF
TRBJ2-2 | 14 | once | TRBD2 | TRBV10-3 | TGTGCCACCCGGGGGGGGGAGATGACCGGGGAGCTGTTTTTT | CATRGGEMTGELFF
TRBJ1-1 | 13 | - | - | TRBV5-1 | TGCGCCAGCAGCTTTGACTGGAACACTGAAGCTTTCTTT | CASSFDWNTEAFF
TRBJ1-1 | 16 | - | - | TRBV6-2/TRBV6-3 | TGTGCCAGCAGTTACTCAACAGGGCGGCAGAGCACTGAAGCTTTCTTT | CASSYSTGRQSTEAFF
TRBJ2-7 | 14 | - | TRBD1 | TRBV28 | TGTGCCAGCAGTACGACAGGGGGCGGGTACGAGCAGTACTTC | CASSTTGGGYEQYF
TRBJ2-5 | 15 | - | TRBD1 | TRBV25-1 | TGTGCCAGCAGTCCCCAGGGGGCGCTGGGAGAGACCCAGTACTTC | CASSPQGALGETQYF
TRBJ2-7 | 17 | - | - | TRBV27 | TGTGCCAGCAGCACCTACCTATACGGACAGAGATCCTACGAGCAGTACTTC | CASSTYLYGQRSYEQYF
TRBJ2-3 | 17 | - | TRBD2 | TRBV4-3 | TGCGCCAGCAGCGTCCGACTAGCGGGGGGGCGTTCAGATACGCAGTATTTT | CASSVRLAGGRSDTQYF
TRBJ2-7 | 12 | - | - | TRBV7-9 | TGTGCCAGCAGCAGAGTAGTCTACGAGCAGTACTTC | CASSRVVYEQYF
TRBJ2-1 | 14 | - | - | TRBV5-1 | TGCGCCAGCAGCTCGGTAGTAGGGGAGGATGAGCAGTTCTTC | CASSSVVGEDEQFF
TRBJ2-2 | 15 | - | TRBD1 | TRBV2 | TGTGCCAGCAGTATGACAGGGGGCGCCGGCGGGGAGCTGTTTTTT | CASSMTGGAGGELFF
TRBJ1-1 | 18 | - | TRBD1 | TRBV18 | TGTGCCAGCTCACCTTACGGACAGGGTTTGAAACCCGACACTGAAGCTTTCTTT | CASSPYGQGLKPDTEAFF
TRBJ1-4 | 18 | once | - | TRBV4-1 | TGCGCCAGCAGCCAAGATTCAGGGCCCAGAGGTGTCGATGAAAAACTGTTTTTT | CASSQDSGPRGVDEKLFF
TRBJ1-3 | 16 | - | TRBD1 | TRBV24-1 | TGTGCCACCAGTGGGGGACAGGGCCTCTCTGGAAACACCATATATTTT | CATSGGQGLSGNTIYF
TRBJ1-2 | 13 | - | - | TRBV3-1/TRBV3-2 | TGTGCCAGCAGCCAAGGGTTAGACTATGGCTACACCTTC | CASSQGLDYGYTF
TRBJ1-5 | 14 | - | TRBD1 | TRBV6-1 | TGTGCCAGCAGTGATGGACAGGGTTATCAGCCCCAGCATTTT | CASSDGQGYQPQHF
TRBJ1-6 | 17 | - | TRBD1 | TRBV4-1 | TGCGCCAGCAGCCAAGGGCGGGACAGGGGTTATAATTCACCCCTCCACTTT | CASSQGRDRGYNSPLHF
TRBJ1-1 | 14 | - | TRBD1 | TRBV10-3 | TGTGCCATCAGCCGACAGGGGATGAACACTGAAGCTTTCTTT | CAISRQGMNTEAFF
TRBJ1-3 | 15 | - | - | TRBV27 | TGTGCCAGCAGTTTGACGGGAAGCTCTGGAAACACCATATATTTT | CASSLTGSSGNTIYF
TRBJ2-1 | 12 | - | - | TRBV12-3/TRBV12-4 | TGTGCCAGCACCGGGGTCTTCAATGAGCAGTTCTTC | CASTGVFNEQFF
TRBJ1-4 | 15 | once | TRBD1 | TRBV10-3 | TGTGCCATCAGTGAGTCCACAGGGGGCTTCGAAAAACTGTTTTTT | CAISESTGGFEKLFF
TRBJ1-2 | 15 | - | - | TRBV7-9 | TGTGCCAGCAGCTTAGTACCTATCCTCACGAAAGGCTACACCTTC | CASSLVPILTKGYTF
TRBJ1-2 | 13 | - | TRBD1 | TRBV3-1/TRBV3-2 | TGTGCCAGCAGCCAAGGACAGGGTTTTTTTTACACCTTC | CASSQGQGFFYTF
TRBJ2-4 | 16 | - | - | TRBV3-1/TRBV3-2 | TGTGCCAGCAGCCGGGGATCCGGGGGACCTAAAAACATTCAGTACTTC | CASSRGSGGPKNIQYF
TRBJ1-2 | 13 | - | TRBD1 | TRBV2 | TGTGCCACCTGGGACAGGGGGAACTATGGCTACACCTTC | CATWDRGNYGYTF
TRBJ2-5 | 13 | - | TRBD2 | TRBV3-1/TRBV3-2 | TGTGCCAGCAGCCGAGGACTAGCAGAGACCCAGTACTTC | CASSRGLAETQYF
TRBJ1-2 | 14 | once | - | TRBV7-9 | TGTGCCAGCAGCCCCCTAGGAGGGTCCTATGGCTACACCTTC | CASSPLGGSYGYTF
TRBJ2-2 | 14 | - | - | TRBV3-1/TRBV3-2 | TGTGCCAGCAGCCAAGATCGTCGGACCGGGGAGCTGTTTTTT | CASSQDRRTGELFF
TRBJ1-6 | 15 | - | - | TRBV18 | TGTGCCAGCTCACCATCCGGGACTTCTAATTCACCCCTCCACTTT | CASSPSGTSNSPLHF
TRBJ1-1 | 13 | once | - | TRBV6-5 | TGTGCCAGCAGCAGGGGACTGAACACTGAAGCTTTCTTT | CASSRGLNTEAFF
TRBJ1-1 | 13 | once | - | TRBV30 | TGTGCCTGGACTAGCCAGAGTAGGACTGAAGCTTTCTTT | CAWTSQSRTEAFF
TRBJ2-6 | 14 | - | - | TRBV7-2 | TGTGCCAGCACTAACCCCTCTGGGGCCAACGTCCTGACTTTC | CASTNPSGANVLTF
TRBJ2-3 | 15 | - | TRBD2 | TRBV6-2/TRBV6-3 | TGTGCCAGCAGTTACTGGGGACTACCAGCCGATACGCAGTATTTT | CASSYWGLPADTQYF
TRBJ2-7 | 12 | - | - | TRBV29-1 | TGCAGCGTTGGAACGAGCTCCTACGAGCAGTACTTC | CSVGTSSYEQYF
TRBJ1-5 | 16 | - | - | TRBV6-6 | TGTGCCAGCAGTTACTCGACAGATTATAGCAATCAGCCCCAGCATTTT | CASSYSTDYSNQPQHF
TRBJ1-1 | 15 | - | - | TRBV2 | TGTGCCAGCAGTGAAAGGGGGTCGTTGAACACTGAAGCTTTCTTT | CASSERGSLNTEAFF
TRBJ1-2 | 14 | - | TRBD1 | TRBV19 | TGTGCCAGTAGTGAAGGGACAGGGCCCTATGGCTACACCTTC | CASSEGTGPYGYTF
TRBJ2-7 | 16 | - | TRBD1 | TRBV28 | TGTGCCAGCAGTTTTTGGGACAGGGGGCAATCCTACGAGCAGTACTTC | CASSFWDRGQSYEQYF
TRBJ1-2 | 13 | once | TRBD1 | TRBV4-1 | TGCGCCAGCAACCGGGACAGGGGTTACGGCTACACCTTC | CASNRDRGYGYTF
TRBJ1-4 | 17 | - | TRBD1 | TRBV28 | TGTGCCAGCAGTTTATGGACCCTAGGGACAGGGGATGAAAAACTGTTTTTT | CASSLWTLGTGDEKLFF
TRBJ1-2 | 14 | - | - | TRBV3-1/TRBV3-2 | TGTGCCAGCAGCCATAGAGGGGGGGAGGGTGGCTACACCTTC | CASSHRGGEGGYTF
TRBJ1-2 | 13 | - | - | TRBV30 | TGTGCCTGGAGTAGTTGGGAGGCGGGCGGCTACACCTTC | CAWSSWEAGGYTF
TRBJ1-3 | 16 | - | - | TRBV18 | TGTGCCAGCTCACCCGACACGTTTACTCTCGGAAACACCATATATTTT | CASSPDTFTLGNTIYF
TRBJ1-3 | 18 | - | TRBD1 | TRBV9 | TGTGCCAGCAGCGTAGGGGGACAGGGGGGATTCTCTGGAAACACCATATATTTT | CASSVGGQGGFSGNTIYF
TRBJ2-3 | 16 | once | TRBD2 | TRBV5-3 | TGTGCCAGAAGCTTGTGTCGACTAGCGGCTACAGATACGCAGTATTTT | CARSLCRLAATDTQYF